One sample yielded the 5 T cell receptor beta chains listed below, sequenced in a study of response to subunit inactivated influenza vaccine. Each CDR3 protein gets one entry after TCRdb re-called the RT-PCR reads with MiXCR. The sample contains around 600,000 distinct CDR3 sequences, 10% to 12% of which appear only once. These same data were also listed under a study on T cells expressing NK-cell markers. That source adds: Production of TCR beta cDNA relied on 5'RACE template switching with UMIs.

The specimen was PBMCs from blood, collected on the day of vaccination. These receptor sequences come from a middle-aged man who received an inactivated influenza vaccine.

This clonotype was counted many times. The rearrangement links TRBV13 to TRBJ1-4; 10 nucleotides align to TRBD1. V dropped 1 base and J dropped 7; count of bases not matched to a gene: 6. CDR3 length equals 16 residues. Germline CDR1 and CDR2: PRHDT and FYEKMQ (reference sequence). The CDR3 loop is CASSLALDRGSEKLFF. Here the CDR3 DNA reads TGTGCCAGCAGCTTAGCCCTGGACAGGGGGAGTGAAAAACTGTTTTTT.

This clonotype was counted between two and nine times. The chain is built from TRBV5-1 and TRBJ1-2; 10 nucleotides match TRBD1. The V gene's germline CDR1 is SGHRS and CDR2 YFSETQ. CDR3 size: 14 residues. V dropped 4 bases and J dropped 4; count of bases not matched to a gene: 4. CDR3 nucleotides: TGCGCCAGCAGCGGGGACAGGGGCCTCTATGGCTACACCTTC. This codes for CASSGDRGLYGYTF. The full variable domain, rest sourced from reference TRBV5-1 and TRBJ1-2, is KAGVTQTPRYLIKTRGQQVTLSCSPISGHRSVSWYQQTPGQGLQFLFEYFSETQRNKGNFPGRFSGRQFSNSRSEMNVSTLELGDSALYLCASSGDRGLYGYTFGSGTRLTVV.

In its sample, this clonotype was seen many times. The chain is built from TRBV20-1 and TRBJ2-5; 10 bases line up with TRBD1. The CDR3 has 12 amino acids. The V gene end was trimmed by 1 base and the J gene end by 12 bases; junction bases not matched to a gene: 5. Looked up from germline, CDR1 is DFQATT and CDR2 is SNEGSKA (reference sequence). As DNA, the CDR3 is TGCAGTGCTAGAGTGGACAGGGGGTATGAGTACTTC. Residues: CSARVDRGYEYF.

A few counts support this clonotype. The rearrangement uses TRBV6-2 or TRBV6-3 and TRBJ1-2, with unresolved D. The CDR3 spans 13 residues. Looked up from germline, CDR1 is MNHEY and CDR2 is SVGEGT. Trimming took off 0 bases at V and 8 bases at J, with 10 bases between the two ends. CDR3 nucleotide sequence: TGTGCCAGCAGTTACTCGGGAATAGGCGGCTACACCTTC. Translating gives CASSYSGIGGYTF.

In its sample, this clonotype was seen a few times. The chain joins TRBV2 to TRBJ2-5; 8 bases line up with TRBD1. With 6 bases clipped from V and 5 bases from J, the junction kept 5 bases outside the gene matches. The CDR3 contains 13 residues. The V gene's germline CDR1 is SNHLY and CDR2 FYNNEI. The CDR3 nucleotides are TGTGCCAGCAGCGCAGGGGGCGGGGAGACCCAGTACTTC. Its protein product is CASSAGGGETQYF. Filled out from reference TRBV2 and TRBJ2-5, the complete variable domain reads EPEVTQTPSHQVTQMGQEVILRCVPISNHLYFYWYRQILGQKVEFLVSFYNNEISEKSEIFDDQFSVERPDGSNFTLKIRSTKLEDSAMYFCASSAGGGETQYFGPGTRLLVL.